One TCR beta chain is described in this entry. Treatment reported: around 19 received Ad26.COV2.S at low or high dose, single or two shots; 5 received placebo; per-sample allocation not given. Specimens were obtained on day 63 following the first vaccine or placebo injection. The shot given was an Ad26 vector that makes Wuhan-strain SARS-CoV-2 spike. The data stem from a study of Ad26.COV2.S vaccination and SARS-CoV-2 variants. CDR3 size: 16 residues. In germline, CDR1 is SGHTA, CDR2 FQGNSA. J gave up 9 bases and V 5 bases, and 13 bases lay outside the gene matches. Libraries were prepared by immunoSEQ multiplex PCR; TCRdb keeps only in-frame clonotypes and omits some of them. Counted here are approximately 460,000 clones, 89% occurring once; the ten biggest clones make up about 1.5%.

The gene calls are TRBV7-2 and TRBJ1-6, with 7 nucleotides matching TRBD1. This TCR was recovered from a person between 18 and 60 years old who received the Ad26.COV2.S COVID-19 vaccine or a placebo. This material consisted of peripheral blood, taken in a trial of Ad26.COV2.S vaccine versus placebo. The CDR3 nucleotides read TGTGCCAGCAGCCCAGTCCGGGACAGCGGAATTTCACCCCTCCACTTT. This encodes CASSPVRDSGISPLHF.